These T cell receptor beta chains were read from a single sample in a study of cytomegalovirus exposure and HLA in healthy donors. The method was immunoSEQ multiplex PCR; TCRdb's version includes in-frame clones alone and lacks a portion of them. The data contain 60,000 to 70,000 clones, approximately 80% of them singletons. Input material: PBMCs. Receptors were obtained from a woman aged 25 to 39 in good health and CMV-seronegative. The CDR3 runs from the conserved cysteine through the conserved F or W. The D gene is left open where the match is weak. Size is omitted from some rows. Given values are once, few, many or a class for expanded clones.

clone_size	j_call	d_call	v_call	cdr3_aa	cdr3_nt
NA	TRBJ1-2	TRBD1	TRBV7-6	CASSSDRGGGGHYGYTF	TGTGCCAGCAGCTCAGACAGGGGGGGAGGCGGGCACTATGGCTACACCTTC
NA	TRBJ1-6	TRBD1	TRBV7-9	CSSSFTGVQNNSPLHF	TGTTCCAGCAGCTTTACAGGGGTGCAGAATAATTCACCCCTCCACTTT
NA	TRBJ1-1	NA	TRBV19	CASRPDFPKSTEAFF	TGTGCCAGTAGACCGGACTTTCCCAAGAGCACTGAAGCTTTCTTT
NA	TRBJ2-1	TRBD2	TRBV11-2	CASSLGLAGYNEQFF	TGTGCCAGCAGCTTAGGACTAGCGGGGTACAATGAGCAGTTCTTC
NA	TRBJ2-2	NA	TRBV15	CATGAAGELFF	TGTGCCACCGGGGCCGCCGGGGAGCTGTTTTTT
few	TRBJ1-4	TRBD1	TRBV25-1	CASSGTGASREKLFF	TGTGCCAGCAGTGGGACAGGGGCGTCGAGGGAAAAACTGTTTTTT
NA	TRBJ2-3	NA	TRBV5-5	CASSLDSTSTDTQYF	TGTGCCAGCAGCTTGGACTCAACTAGCACAGATACGCAGTATTTT
NA	TRBJ2-7	NA	TRBV7-2	CASSLVQGVRDEQYF	TGTGCCAGCAGCTTAGTCCAAGGCGTCCGGGACGAGCAGTACTTC
NA	TRBJ2-2	NA	TRBV27	CATTDSTNTGELFF	TGTGCCACCACTGATAGCACGAACACCGGGGAGCTGTTTTTT
NA	TRBJ2-1	TRBD2	TRBV9	CASSVGTSGKSSYNEQFF	TGTGCCAGCAGCGTAGGTACTAGCGGTAAAAGCTCCTACAATGAGCAGTTCTTC
NA	TRBJ2-1	NA	TRBV7-9	CSSSVRGGSSYNEQFF	TGTTCCAGCAGCGTAAGGGGGGGGAGCTCCTACAATGAGCAGTTCTTC
NA	TRBJ2-7	TRBD2	TRBV9	CASSDGGWADEQYF	TGTGCCAGCAGCGACGGGGGGTGGGCAGACGAGCAGTACTTC
NA	TRBJ1-6	NA	TRBV7-2	CASTSVNLVLPYSPLHF	TGTGCCAGCACATCCGTCAACCTAGTCCTGCCCTATTCACCCCTCCACTTT
NA	TRBJ1-2	NA	TRBV2	CASREGSGYTF	TGTGCCAGCAGGGAGGGGTCTGGCTACACCTTC
NA	TRBJ2-2	NA	TRBV30	CAWSVSPGRTGELFF	TGTGCCTGGAGTGTATCCCCCGGGAGAACCGGGGAGCTGTTTTTT
NA	TRBJ2-7	NA	TRBV6-1	CASSDTGLREQYF	TGTGCCAGCAGTGATACAGGGTTACGGGAGCAGTACTTC
NA	TRBJ1-1	NA	TRBV11-3	CASRGGNTEAFF	TGTGCCAGCCGGGGAGGGAACACTGAAGCTTTCTTT
NA	TRBJ2-7	NA	TRBV6-6	CASSLGARDSYEQYF	TGTGCCAGCAGTTTAGGGGCCAGAGATTCCTACGAGCAGTACTTC
once	TRBJ1-4	TRBD1	TRBV18	CASWPGTASEKLFF	TGTGCCAGCTGGCCCGGGACAGCCAGTGAAAAACTGTTTTTT
NA	TRBJ2-2	NA	TRBV6-5	CASSSIVGELFF	TGTGCCAGCAGCTCTATTGTCGGGGAGCTGTTTTTT
NA	TRBJ2-7	NA	TRBV6-5	CASSYLTRGETEQYF	TGTGCCAGCAGTTATTTGACCAGAGGAGAAACCGAGCAGTACTTC
NA	TRBJ2-1	TRBD2	TRBV15	CATLTSGGYNEQFF	TGTGCCACGCTGACTAGCGGGGGGTATAATGAGCAGTTCTTC
NA	TRBJ2-5	TRBD1	TRBV10-1	CASSRQGVETQYF	TGCGCCAGCAGTCGACAGGGAGTGGAGACCCAGTACTTC
NA	TRBJ1-6	NA	TRBV7-2	CASSRQGSSYNSPLHF	TGTGCCAGCAGCCGTCAGGGAAGCTCCTATAATTCACCCCTCCACTTT